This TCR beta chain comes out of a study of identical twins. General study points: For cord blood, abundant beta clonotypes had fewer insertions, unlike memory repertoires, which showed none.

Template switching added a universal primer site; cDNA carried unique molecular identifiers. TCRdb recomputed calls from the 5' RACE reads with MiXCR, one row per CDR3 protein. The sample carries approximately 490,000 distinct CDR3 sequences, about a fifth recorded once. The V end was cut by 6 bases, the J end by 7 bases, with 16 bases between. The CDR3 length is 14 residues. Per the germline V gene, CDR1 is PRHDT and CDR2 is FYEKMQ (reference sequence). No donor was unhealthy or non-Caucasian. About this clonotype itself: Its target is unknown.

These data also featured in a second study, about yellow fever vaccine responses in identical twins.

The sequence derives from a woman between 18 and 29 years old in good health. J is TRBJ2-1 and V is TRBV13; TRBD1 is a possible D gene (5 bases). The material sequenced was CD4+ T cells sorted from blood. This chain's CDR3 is CASRPGKGANEQFF. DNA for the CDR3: TGTGCCAGCAGACCAGGGAAAGGGGCGAATGAGCAGTTCTTC.